This T cell receptor beta chain was sequenced during a study of Tregs in tolerant kidney transplant recipients (dated 2019 in TCRdb). About the full investigation: The study applied TCRbeta sequencing to find donor-specific regulatory T cells before combined kidney and bone marrow transplantation and then followed those same cells after transplant. In a few healthy controls, several methods of expanding Tregs specific for an allogeneic donor were compared by TCRbeta repertoire sequencing.

Thawed PBMCs were FACS-sorted into unstimulated Tregs (CD4+CD25+CD127-), CD4+ non-Tregs (CD4+CD25-), CD4 cells and CD8 cells. Healthy control blood was obtained either as purchased buffy coats or from healthy volunteers. Healthy control blood was processed to PBMCs with a Ficoll density gradient and then cryopreserved, whereas patient PBMCs were collected both before and after transplant. Genomic DNA was extracted from sorted cells with the QIAGEN DNeasy Blood and Tissue Kit for TCRbeta CDR3 sequencing. High-throughput TCRbeta CDR3 sequencing was carried out commercially through immunoSEQ, with PCR amplification with bias correction and internal controls included. Under the source paper's analysis protocol: Unique productive TCRbeta sequences were defined by CDR3 nucleotide sequence where primers matched, otherwise by CDR3 amino acid sequence with Vbeta and Jbeta genes. Sorting error was corrected by removing sequences shared between sorted populations at a frequency ratio of 2:1 or less, and the remaining shared sequences were assigned to the higher population. Donor-reactive sequences were defined as at least 5-fold expanded in CFSE-low cells versus unstimulated cells, with frequency of at least 0.01% in CFSE-low cells. Repertoire divergence was quantified by Jensen-Shannon divergence calculated from the top 100 TCRbeta sequences ranked by frequency. For samples with multiple sequencing runs, sorting error was corrected separately for each run before the runs were pooled. TCRdb obtained this table from immuneACCESS and retained in-frame rearrangements with V and J assigned. These tables miss some clones; where compared with another copy, unresolved V genes account for less than half of the shortfall, and the remainder is unexplained. From that table come the V and J calls and clone size; the DNA was used to work out D and trimming. This sample comprises around 230,000 clones, roughly 80% of them detected only once. The ten most abundant clones make up 0.55% to 0.65% of the sample.

Turning to this clone: There is no known antigen for this receptor. Per-base quality was not reported, and no clone a single base away is much larger than it.

According to the germline V gene (reference sequence), CDR1 reads LNHDA and CDR2 reads SQIVND. V loses 1 base at its end and J loses 0 bases; junction bases beyond the gene matches: 8. The CDR3 goes from the cysteine to the phenylalanine over 17 residues. The entry retains the CDR3 DNA only, 51 bases that are in frame from base 1. Broader findings and caveats from the paper: The study was constrained by small patient numbers, and validation of the findings is required in larger populations and under other immunosuppression protocols. Although technical replication error seemed to be minimal, the question of biological reproducibility was not addressed directly. Expanding Tregs with activated donor B cells appeared to identify the most biologically relevant and donor-specific TCRbeta repertoire.

The origin of this receptor is a human donor in good health. What was sequenced was CD4+ T cells from blood. The chain links TRBV19 with TRBJ1-1, with 7 junctional bases fitting TRBD1. The DNA sequence follows: TGTGCCAGTAGTATAGGGACAGGAGTTAGATTGAACACTGAAGCTTTCTTT. Translation gives CASSIGTGVRLNTEAFF.